The rows below give T cell receptor beta chains drawn from one sample of a study of T cells in Graves' hyperthyroidism and ophthalmopathy. TCRdb re-called the multiplex PCR reads through MiXCR, storing one row per CDR3 protein. The sample has about 300,000 distinct CDR3 sequences, roughly 13% seen once; the top ten hold roughly 7.9%. The source material was blood. These receptors were obtained from a middle-aged woman with Graves' hyperthyroidism. Each CDR3 is given with its conserved first and last residue. A D gene is named only where the DNA matches it firmly. The size entry gives once, few or many counts, or a class when the clone is expanded.

d_gene	j_gene	abundance	v_gene	CDR3aa	CDR3nt
TRBD2	TRBJ2-5	many	TRBV7-9	CASSPGTSGTASEETQYF	TGTGCCAGCAGCCCTGGGACTAGCGGGACCGCTTCGGAAGAGACCCAGTACTTC
TRBD2	TRBJ2-1	many	TRBV3-1	CASSQDIGEGLRNEQFF	TGTGCCAGCAGCCAAGATATAGGGGAGGGCCTAAGAAATGAGCAGTTCTTC
.	TRBJ1-4	many	TRBV7-2	CASRPGAGEKLFF	TGTGCCAGCAGACCGGGGGCAGGGGAAAAACTGTTTTTT
.	TRBJ2-1	many	TRBV5-5	CASSPNSFSYNEQFF	TGTGCCAGCAGCCCCAACTCCTTCTCCTACAATGAGCAGTTCTTC
.	TRBJ1-1	many	TRBV30	CAWSLGNLDTEAFF	TGTGCCTGGAGTCTGGGGAATTTGGACACTGAAGCTTTCTTT
.	TRBJ2-3	many	TRBV7-9	CASSFTGVADTQYF	TGTGCCAGCAGCTTTACGGGAGTGGCAGATACGCAGTATTTT
TRBD2	TRBJ2-1	many	TRBV5-1	CASSAGTSGRNEQFF	TGCGCCAGCAGCGCCGGGACTAGCGGGAGGAATGAGCAGTTCTTC
.	TRBJ1-6	many	TRBV2	CASSDRGGYSPLHF	TGTGCCAGCAGTGACAGGGGAGGTTATTCACCCCTCCACTTT
TRBD1	TRBJ1-2	many	TRBV19	CASSDRTGDGNYGYTF	TGTGCCAGTAGTGACCGTACAGGGGACGGTAACTATGGCTACACCTTC
TRBD2	TRBJ2-1	many	TRBV6-1	CASSVTSGTRDEQFF	TGTGCCAGCAGTGTCACTAGCGGGACCAGGGATGAGCAGTTCTTC